This T cell receptor beta chain was documented in a study of blood T cell repertoires in COVID-19. Deletions cut 3 bases from V and 1 base from J, with 6 bases between. This CDR3 has 13 residues. Germline loops: CDR1 SGHTA, CDR2 FQGTGA. Produced via immunoSEQ multiplex PCR; TCRdb's table is partial and in-frame only. The sample yields tens of thousands of clones, about 89% seen once. The sample taken for sequencing was peripheral blood. The TCR comes from a human donor in a cohort sampled during active COVID-19. V gene TRBV7-3 combines with J gene TRBJ1-1; unclear D gene. CDR3 loop: CASSFSPNTEAFF. CDR3 coding DNA: TGTGCCAGCAGCTTCTCCCCGAACACTGAAGCTTTCTTT.